The present TCR beta chain was sequenced within a study of CD8 T cells in ankylosing spondylitis. Study-wide results and limits: Seemingly distinctive of ankylosing spondylitis blood was a TCR beta motif formed by eight highly homologous variants.

This clonotype appeared once. As yet, its antigen is unknown. TCRdb re-called the 5' RACE reads with MiXCR, one entry per CDR3 protein. Of roughly 470,000 distinct CDR3 sequences in the sample, 26% were seen once. The sequencing sample was made of blood, either unsorted or a sorted T cell fraction (not recorded which). The clonotype comes from a male donor with ankylosing spondylitis.

The CDR3 reads CASSFSGNPSAGELFF. DNA of the CDR3: TGTGCCAGCAGCTTTAGCGGAAACCCGAGCGCCGGGGAGCTGTTTTTT. This chain connects TRBV11-2 to TRBJ2-2, with a tentative D call TRBD2 (6 bases). Germline CDR1 SGHAT, CDR2 FQNNGV. V dropped 3 bases and J dropped 6 bases, with 17 bases sitting between them. The CDR3 spans 16 residues.